This entry lists 29 T cell receptor beta chains sequenced from one sample in a study of blood T cell repertoires in COVID-19. Clones were sequenced by immunoSEQ multiplex PCR, and TCRdb holds only the in-frame ones, with some missing. The table shows some 100,000 clones, with roughly 89% occurring only once. Sequences were obtained from peripheral blood. Source of these receptors: a woman older than 75 with active COVID-19.

The chain links TRBV19 to TRBJ2-1; tentatively, D is TRBD2 (7 bases). V dropped 3 bases and J dropped 3 bases, with 18 bases sitting between them. Germline CDR1 and CDR2: LNHDA and SQIVND (reference sequence). The CDR3 covers 17 residues. The CDR3 sequence: CASSIRGGRGRYNEQFF. The CDR3, as DNA: TGTGCCAGTAGTATTAGGGGGGGTAGGGGTCGCTACAATGAGCAGTTCTTC.

This clone was detected once. An end of the junction differs from the germline gene, which may be a read error. This sample includes further DNA sequences coding for the same CDR3. This rearrangement joins TRBV19 to TRBJ2-7; D is possibly TRBD1 (6 bases). This CDR3 region has 15 residues. Germline V gives CDR1 LNHDA, CDR2 SQIVND (reference sequence). CDR3 DNA: TGCGCCAGTAGTAGATGGGACACGCCAACCTACGAGCAGTACTTC. Amino acids: CASSRWDTPTYEQYF.

This chain links TRBV6-6 with TRBJ2-2; 8 bases fit TRBD1. V lost 5 bases, J lost 6 bases, and 11 bases stayed unmatched. The CDR3 loop spans 16 amino acids. The germline V gene has CDR1 MNHNY and CDR2 SVGAGI (reference sequence). CDR3 protein: CASSPQGAMLSGELFF. CDR3 DNA sequence: TGTGCCAGCAGTCCCCAGGGGGCGATGTTGTCCGGGGAGCTGTTTTTT.

This clone showed up just once. The chain is built from TRBV28 and TRBJ2-7; 10 bases line up with TRBD2. The CDR3 has 14 amino acids. J lost 8 bases, V lost 5 bases, and 9 bases had no gene match. Per germline, CDR1 MDHEN and CDR2 SYDVKM. This CDR3 is CASSTSGTPGKQYF. In nucleotides, the CDR3 is TGTGCCAGCAGTACTAGCGGGACCCCGGGGAAGCAGTACTTC. Full variable domain (rest looked up from reference TRBV28 and TRBJ2-7): DVKVTQSSRYLVKRTGEKVFLECVQDMDHENMFWYRQDPGLGLRLIYFSYDVKMKEKGDIPEGYSVSREKKERFSLILESASTNQTSMYLCASSTSGTPGKQYFGPGTRLTVT.

The chain couples TRBV20-1 to TRBJ2-5, with TRBD2 matching 10 bases. The junction had 5 bases not matched to a gene; V was cut back by 3 bases and J by 4 bases. The CDR3 loop spans 14 amino acids. CDR1 is DFQATT and CDR2 is SNEGSKA in the germline V gene (reference sequence). The CDR3 here is CSASGWTSGETQYF. The CDR3, as DNA: TGCAGTGCTAGTGGATGGACTAGCGGAGAGACCCAGTACTTC.

V usage is TRBV7-9 and J usage is TRBJ2-2; 8 nucleotides agree with TRBD2. CDR1 is SEHNR, CDR2 FQNEAQ, per germline (reference sequence). The CDR3 consists of 17 residues. V trimming: 5 bases; J trimming: 0 bases; junction bases outside the gene matches: 8. The CDR3 DNA is TGTGCCAGCAGCCACGGGGTAGCGGGATCGAACACCGGGGAGCTGTTTTTT. It yields the protein CASSHGVAGSNTGELFF.

The rearrangement uses TRBV20-1 and TRBJ2-5; 7 bases match TRBD1. Germline CDR1 and CDR2: DFQATT and SNEGSKA (reference sequence). Losses at the gene ends were 3 bases for V and 1 base for J; bases not matched to a gene: 2. The CDR3 sequence is 13 residues long. CDR3 in amino acids: CSASGDSQETQYF. The CDR3 DNA reads as TGCAGTGCTAGTGGGGACAGCCAAGAGACCCAGTACTTC.

This chain joins TRBV28 and TRBJ1-3, with D possibly being TRBD1 (5 bases). The CDR3 contains 16 residues. V was cut by 7 bases and J by 1 base, with 17 bases left in between. The germline CDR1 and CDR2 sequences are MDHEN and SYDVKM. CDR3 sequence reads: CASNSPREGSGNTIYF. The CDR3 nucleotides read TGTGCCAGCAATAGTCCCAGGGAGGGGTCTGGAAACACCATATATTTT.

This clone was observed a few times. The chain has TRBV5-4 and TRBJ1-2, with 7 bases fitting TRBD1. Germline trimming cut 2 bases from V and 5 bases from J; bases unmatched to any gene: 3. This CDR3 is built from 13 residues. Germline values: CDR1 SGHNT, CDR2 YYREEE (reference sequence). As DNA, the CDR3 is TGTGCCAGCAGCTTAGACAGGGTTTATGGCTACACCTTC. The encoded protein is CASSLDRVYGYTF.

In this sample, this clone turned up once. The chain is built from TRBV7-2 and TRBJ2-3; D possibly corresponds to TRBD2 (6 bases). Trimming pared 1 base from V and 1 base from J, leaving 9 bases between. CDR1 is SGHTA and CDR2 is FQGNSA in the germline V gene. The CDR3 runs 15 residues. The CDR3 DNA is TGTGCCAGCAGCTTAGGTTCGGGGGGCACAGATACGCAGTATTTT. It codes for CASSLGSGGTDTQYF.

The chain couples TRBV13 to TRBJ2-1; D may be TRBD2 (5 bases). Germline V gene data show CDR1 as PRHDT and CDR2 as FYEKMQ (reference sequence). The CDR3 has 15 amino acids. V dropped 8 bases and J dropped 2 bases, with 16 bases sitting between them. This chain's CDR3 is CASLRRTSPYNEQFF. The CDR3 DNA sequence: TGTGCCAGCCTTCGCAGGACTTCACCCTACAATGAGCAGTTCTTC.

The rearrangement joins TRBV18 to TRBJ2-7, with D maybe TRBD1 (7 bases). The length of the CDR3 is 16 residues. CDR1 KGHSH and CDR2 LQKENI come from the germline V gene. V shed 4 bases and J shed 3 bases, with 19 bases lying between them. CDR3 in amino acids: CASSLYRDQGGYEQYF. CDR3 nucleotide sequence: TGTGCCAGCTCACTCTACCGGGATCAGGGGGGCTACGAGCAGTACTTC.

J is TRBJ1-4 and V is TRBV11-2; 7 bases match TRBD1. In germline, CDR1 is SGHAT, CDR2 FQNNGV. This CDR3 comprises 16 residues. V shed 1 base, J shed 4 bases, and the junction held 6 bases outside the gene matches. CDR3 in amino acids: CASSLAVNRGNEKLFF. In nucleotides, the CDR3 is TGTGCCAGCAGCTTAGCCGTGAACAGGGGTAATGAAAAACTGTTTTTT.

The V and J genes are TRBV11-3 and TRBJ2-1; TRBD2 agrees at 15 bases. The CDR3 loop spans 19 amino acids. CDR1 SGHNT and CDR2 YENEEA come from the germline V gene. Germline trimming cut 4 bases from V and 4 bases from J; bases unmatched to any gene: 11. DNA for the CDR3: TGTGCCAGCAGCTGCCCCGGACTAGCGGGAGGGCCGGGGTACAATGAGCAGTTCTTC. This translates into CASSCPGLAGGPGYNEQFF.

The chain combines TRBV6-2 or TRBV6-3 with TRBJ2-5; D is perhaps TRBD1 (7 bases). Trimming stripped 3 bases from V and 5 bases from J, with 16 bases between. The CDR3 has 15 residues. Germline values: CDR1 MNHEY, CDR2 SVGEGT. CDR3 in amino acids: CASSYRVAGGETQYF. The CDR3 nucleotides are TGTGCCAGCAGTTATCGCGTGGCAGGGGGGGAGACCCAGTACTTC.

Comment on this clone: The junction departs from germline at one end; a sequencing error may be responsible. The CDR3 loop is CSARSATVNF. CDR3 coding DNA: TGCAGTGCCCGATCCGCCACAGTGAACTTC. The chain employs TRBV20-1 and TRBJ2-7; D ambiguous. The CDR3 contains 10 residues. Germline V gene lookup returns CDR1 DFQATT and CDR2 SNEGSKA (reference sequence).

V gene TRBV5-1 combines with J gene TRBJ1-3; 11 bases match TRBD1. CDR3 length: 16 residues. Trimming removed 0 bases from V and 4 bases from J; junction bases left unmatched: 3. Looked up from germline, CDR1 is SGHRS and CDR2 is YFSETQ. The CDR3 DNA reads TGCGCCAGCAGCTTGGGGACAGGGGGCGCGGGAAACACCATATATTTT. This gives the protein CASSLGTGGAGNTIYF.

The chain has TRBV6-4 and TRBJ2-1; 12 bases are shared with TRBD2. Germline lookup yields CDR1 MRHNA and CDR2 SNTAGT. V shed 4 bases and J 0 bases; nucleotides not matched to a gene: 4. CDR3 length: 17 residues. The CDR3 nucleotides read TGTGCCAGCAGTGGCCTGACTAGCGGGAGCTCCTACAATGAGCAGTTCTTC. This translates into CASSGLTSGSSYNEQFF.

This clone was detected only a few times. The chain is built from TRBV7-2 and TRBJ1-2, with TRBD1 as a possible D gene (5 bases). In germline, CDR1 is SGHTA, CDR2 FQGNSA. The V and J ends lost 5 bases and 2 bases respectively, with 9 bases between them. The length of the CDR3 is 13 residues. CDR3 DNA sequence: TGTGCCAGCAGCCCGGACAAGAACTATGGCTACACCTTC. Its protein product is CASSPDKNYGYTF.

The count of this clone is one. V and J are TRBV27 and TRBJ2-1; 10 bases map to TRBD2. The CDR3 contains 18 residues. V lost 5 bases to trimming and J lost 4 bases; unmatched junction nucleotides: 14. Germline assignment: CDR1 MNHEY and CDR2 SMNVEV (reference sequence). Written as DNA, the CDR3 is TGTGCCAGCAGTCGCCGCCCCCCTAGCGGGAGCATGTACAATGAGCAGTTCTTC. Protein: CASSRRPPSGSMYNEQFF.

The chain employs TRBV7-8 and TRBJ2-5; D is uncertain. Germline values: CDR1 SGHVS, CDR2 FQNEAQ. V dropped 11 bases and J dropped 2 bases, with 15 bases sitting between them. The CDR3 sequence is 13 residues long. The CDR3 sequence: CASARQVQETQYF. The CDR3 DNA follows: TGTGCCTCCGCCCGGCAGGTACAAGAGACCCAGTACTTC.

The V and J genes are TRBV6-1 and TRBJ1-1; 7 nucleotides agree with TRBD1. The CDR3 spans 14 residues. The V gene's germline CDR1 is MNHNS and CDR2 SASEGT. J gave up 10 bases and V 5 bases, and 13 bases lay outside the gene matches. CDR3 nucleotides: TGTGCCAGCAGTCCAACCGGGACAGATAAACTAGCTTTCTTT. Protein sequence: CASSPTGTDKLAFF.

The chain employs TRBV6-5 and TRBJ1-2, with 10 positions matching TRBD1. Per the germline V gene, CDR1 is MNHEY and CDR2 is SVGAGI. This CDR3 is built from 14 residues. The V gene end was trimmed by 4 bases and the J gene end by 6 bases; junction bases not matched to a gene: 5. The CDR3 sequence is CASSSPGTGDGYTF. Written as DNA, the CDR3 is TGTGCCAGCAGTTCGCCCGGGACAGGGGATGGCTACACCTTC.

The sample holds a few counts of this clone. The rearrangement joins TRBV10-3 to TRBJ1-4; 8 bases map to TRBD1. This CDR3 is built from 13 residues. V gave up 10 bases and J gave up 8 bases; unmatched junction bases: 9. CDR1 is ENHRY and CDR2 is SYGVKD in the germline V gene. Written as DNA, the CDR3 is TGTGCCACGCGGGAGACAGGGGACGAAAAACTGTTTTTT. Translated, it gives CATRETGDEKLFF.

The chain is built from TRBV2 and TRBJ1-5; D call uncertain. CDR1 and CDR2 from the germline V gene are SNHLY and FYNNEI. V lost 4 bases and J lost 3, with 13 bases in between. The CDR3 totals 15 residues. The CDR3 DNA is TGTGCCAGCAGTGTCGAACAGACAAACAATCAGCCCCAGCATTTT. Translation gives CASSVEQTNNQPQHF.

The rearrangement uses TRBV6-4 and TRBJ2-5; 9 nucleotides align to TRBD1. Losses at the gene ends were 0 bases for V and 1 base for J; bases not matched to a gene: 9. The V gene's germline CDR1 is MRHNA and CDR2 SNTAGT. The CDR3 is made up of 18 amino acids. The CDR3 here is CASSDSPRDRDSQETQYF. The CDR3 region has the DNA TGTGCCAGCAGTGACTCCCCACGGGACAGGGATTCCCAAGAGACCCAGTACTTC.

The chain links TRBV24-1 to TRBJ1-4, with no clear D. The CDR3 runs 14 residues. From germline, CDR1 is KGHDR and CDR2 SFDVKD. The V end was cut by 9 bases, the J end by 4 bases, with 14 bases between. CDR3 sequence: CATSSPDFNEKLFF. The DNA of the CDR3 is TGTGCCACCTCTTCTCCGGACTTTAATGAAAAACTGTTTTTT.

This chain uses TRBV28 with TRBJ2-1; 7 bases match TRBD2. There are 15 residues in the CDR3. Per germline, CDR1 MDHEN and CDR2 SYDVKM. V shed 3 bases and J 2 bases; nucleotides not matched to a gene: 4. The CDR3 reads CASSFGGMAYNEQFF. The CDR3 coding sequence is TGTGCCAGCAGTTTCGGGGGGATGGCCTACAATGAGCAGTTCTTC.

This clone was recorded only once. V and J are TRBV10-3 and TRBJ2-7, with D maybe TRBD1 (6 bases). CDR1 ENHRY and CDR2 SYGVKD come from the germline V gene. V was pared by 4 bases and J by 3 bases, with 7 bases between. This CDR3 has 12 residues. CDR3 coding DNA: TGTGCCATCAGTGGACAGGACTACGAGCAGTACTTC. Translation gives CAISGQDYEQYF.